This T cell receptor beta chain is from a study of OX40 agonist ivuxolimab in advanced cancers. J gave up 6 bases and V 6 bases, and 11 bases lay outside the gene matches. The CDR3 totals 15 residues. CDR1 is SNHLY, CDR2 FYNNEI, per germline. Assay: immunoSEQ multiplex PCR; the TCRdb copy retains only in-frame clones and omits some. The sample has under 80,000 clones, about 92% seen once. The sequencing here drew on CD4+ or CD8+ T cells sorted from blood, taken in a trial of the OX40 agonist ivuxolimab. The clonotype originates from an adult with an advanced solid tumor such as melanoma, head and neck, liver or kidney cancer. The V and J genes are TRBV2 and TRBJ1-1, with TRBD1 matching over 9 bases. In nucleotides, the CDR3 is TGTGCCAGCAGGGAACACAGGGGGCAGGTCGCTGAAGCTTTCTTT. Translated, it gives CASREHRGQVAEAFF.